The T cell receptor beta chain under discussion was sequenced for a study of T cells in localized non-small cell lung cancer. Overall study results and limits: In adjacent lung, a median roughly 56 of the top 100 tumor clones were found. T cell clonality was highest in uninvolved adjacent lung, above tumor.

TCRdb's table, derived via immunoSEQ multiplex PCR, lists solely in-frame clones and lacks some. The data show approximately 47,000 clones, with 85% to 90% seen just once and roughly 2.5% held by the top ten. Trimming at V came to 6 bases and at J to 2 bases, leaving 10 bases not matched to a gene. The CDR3 contains 15 residues. Germline-derived CDR1 and CDR2 are MGHRA and YSYEKL. Concerning this clone: What it binds is unknown.

The V gene is TRBV4-1, the J gene TRBJ2-7; TRBD1 matches at 7 bases. The clonotype originates from a man aged 35 to 70 with stage II lung adenocarcinoma. The sequencing used PBMCs, collected before any cancer treatment. In nucleotides, the CDR3 is TGCGCCAGCAGACCCACGACAGGGCGCGCCTACGAGCAGTACTTC. It yields the protein CASRPTTGRAYEQYF.